This T cell receptor beta chain originates from a study of technical replicates of blood from a few donors (dated by TCRdb to about 2017). The CDR3, cysteine through phenylalanine, is 13 amino acids long. Just CDR3 DNA is preserved here, 39 bases in frame from base 1. The CDR1 and CDR2 encoded by the germline V gene are ENHRY and SYGVKD. Here V drops 5 bases and J drops 7 bases, and the junction holds 8 bases not matched to any gene. Libraries were constructed by the immunoSEQ multiplex PCR assay. TCRdb stores this immuneACCESS table with in-frame sequences only. Part of the clones is absent; in the studies checked, under half of the shortfall reflects unresolved V genes, and no reason is known for the rest. The sample table holds roughly 40,000 clones, of which around 97% were seen once. The leading ten clones occupy 0.37% of the sample. Points on this clone: Its antigen is still unknown. Base qualities are not provided; no much larger clone lies one nucleotide away.

Rearrangement joined TRBV10-3 to TRBJ2-7; the junction holds 7 bases that match TRBD1. The receptor was derived from a human donor in good health. The sample comprised T cells isolated from PBMCs. The CDR3 region reads CAISPTGLSEQYF. The nucleotide sequence reads TGTGCCATCAGTCCGACAGGGTTATCGGAGCAGTACTTC.